Following are 25 T cell receptor beta chains from one sample sequenced in a study of a mutant IDH1 vaccine in newly diagnosed glioma. The assay was immunoSEQ multiplex PCR, and TCRdb's table has in-frame clones only and misses some. The sample carries about 56,000 clones, roughly 80% recorded once. The sample's time point: week 47, end of study. Every vaccination contained 300 ug of the mutant IDH1 20-mer peptide and was paired with topical imiquimod. These receptors have no identified antigens. The input for sequencing was PBMCs, taken from a glioma patient whose treatment included an IDH1 peptide vaccine. The receptor set was obtained from a man aged 45-65 years with glioma.

This clone was counted a few times. The chain couples TRBV5-5 to TRBJ2-7, with TRBD2 identical over 12 bases. Per germline, CDR1 SGHKS and CDR2 YYEKEE (reference sequence). This CDR3 is 16 amino acids long. V lost 3 bases to trimming and J lost 3 bases; unmatched junction nucleotides: 7. This chain's CDR3 is CASSSLAGGPNYEQYF. In nucleotides, the CDR3 is TGTGCCAGCAGCTCACTAGCGGGGGGCCCTAACTACGAGCAGTACTTC.

The gene calls are TRBV18 and TRBJ2-5; 9 bases are shared with TRBD1. Losses at the gene ends were 3 bases for V and 2 bases for J; bases not matched to a gene: 4. CDR1 is KGHSH, CDR2 LQKENI, per germline. The CDR3 contains 15 residues. CDR3 sequence: CASSPQGQGQETQYF. The CDR3 DNA is TGTGCCAGCTCACCGCAGGGACAGGGTCAAGAGACCCAGTACTTC. Supplemented by reference TRBV18 and TRBJ2-5, the full variable domain reads NAGVMQNPRHLVRRRGQEARLRCSPMKGHSHVYWYRQLPEEGLKFMVYLQKENIIDESGMPKERFSAEFPKEGPSILRIQQVVRGDSAAYFCASSPQGQGQETQYFGPGTRLLVL.

The chain is built from TRBV19 and TRBJ1-5; D not resolved. Germline lookup yields CDR1 LNHDA and CDR2 SQIVND (reference sequence). The CDR3 has 12 residues. With 5 bases removed from V and 6 bases from J, the gap between germline ends came to 8 bases. The CDR3 bases are TGTGCCAGTAGTCATGTGGTTCAGCCCCAGCATTTT. It encodes CASSHVVQPQHF.

V usage is TRBV28 and J usage is TRBJ2-1; either TRBD1 or TRBD2 may fit D (7 bases each). This CDR3 contains 17 residues. V lost 5 bases and J lost 0, with 17 bases in between. Germline CDR1 MDHEN, CDR2 SYDVKM. This CDR3 reads CASSQGGWAVSYNEQFF. CDR3 coding DNA: TGTGCCAGCAGTCAGGGGGGGTGGGCAGTCTCCTACAATGAGCAGTTCTTC.

This clone was seen more than once but under ten times. This rearrangement joins TRBV28 to TRBJ1-5; D remains ambiguous. The CDR3 is made up of 12 amino acids. Trimming removed 3 bases at V and 6 bases at J, with 6 bases between. The germline V gene encodes CDR1 MDHEN and CDR2 SYDVKM. CDR3 nucleotide sequence: TGTGCCAGCAGTTTTTCGATTCAGCCCCAGCATTTT. Amino acid sequence: CASSFSIQPQHF.

The chain carries TRBV19 and TRBJ2-3; D is undetermined. The CDR3 has 13 residues. The V and J ends lost 4 bases and 2 bases respectively, with 7 bases between them. In germline, CDR1 is LNHDA, CDR2 SQIVND (reference sequence). CDR3 in DNA: TGTGCCAGTAGTACTTCTGACACAGATACGCAGTATTTT. Translated: CASSTSDTDTQYF.

The chain is built from TRBV6-1 and TRBJ2-7; no definite D call. This CDR3 has 13 residues. Germline V gene data show CDR1 as MNHNS and CDR2 as SASEGT. The V and J ends lost 6 bases and 5 bases respectively, with 14 bases between them. CDR3: CASSVGSSDEQYF. The CDR3 region has the DNA TGTGCCAGCAGCGTAGGGTCGTCCGACGAGCAGTACTTC.

The V call is TRBV6-5, the J call TRBJ1-1, with no clear D. Germline-derived CDR1 and CDR2 are MNHEY and SVGAGI. The V gene lost 6 bases and the J gene lost 2 bases, with 7 bases spanning the gap. The CDR3 length is 12 residues. The CDR3: CASRRLNTEAFF. Written as DNA, the CDR3 is TGTGCCAGCAGGCGCCTCAACACTGAAGCTTTCTTT.

V usage is TRBV2 and J usage is TRBJ2-5; tentatively, D is TRBD1 (6 bases). Trimming removed 3 bases from V and 2 bases from J, with 7 bases in between. The germline V gene has CDR1 SNHLY and CDR2 FYNNEI. This CDR3 spans 13 amino acids. CDR3 sequence reads: CASSDQGQETQYF. CDR3 nucleotides: TGTGCCAGCAGTGATCAGGGGCAAGAGACCCAGTACTTC.

The CDR3 loop is CALRQGSSNTEAFF. The CDR3 coding sequence is TGTGCCCTCAGACAGGGGAGTTCCAACACTGAAGCTTTCTTT. The rearrangement joins TRBV6-1 to TRBJ1-1; TRBD1 matches at 8 bases. The trim removed 11 bases at V and 2 bases at J, leaving 10 bases unmatched. Germline CDR1 reads MNHNS; CDR2 reads SASEGT. The CDR3 covers 14 residues.

The V gene is TRBV11-2, the J gene TRBJ1-1; no definite D call. Germline V gene sequence: CDR1 SGHAT, CDR2 FQNNGV. Trimming removed 1 base from V and 9 bases from J, with 12 bases in between. The CDR3 loop spans 13 amino acids. CDR3 in DNA: TGTGCCAGCAGCTTAGTAGACCGAGGACAAGCTTTCTTT. Translated, it gives CASSLVDRGQAFF.

The V call is TRBV7-2, the J call TRBJ1-1; D remains unclear. Germline V CDR1 and CDR2: SGHTA, FQGNSA. The CDR3 is 15 amino acids. V lost 5 bases to trimming and J lost 0 bases, with 13 bases between them. The chain's CDR3 is CASSLSLGLNTEAFF. As DNA, the CDR3 is TGTGCCAGCAGCCTCTCCTTGGGTCTGAACACTGAAGCTTTCTTT. Full variable domain (missing parts from reference TRBV7-2 and TRBJ1-1): GAGVSQSPSNKVTEKGKDVELRCDPISGHTALYWYRQSLGQGLEFLIYFQGNSAPDKSGLPSDRFSAERTGGSVSTLTIQRTQQEDSAVYLCASSLSLGLNTEAFFGQGTRLTVV.

The table lists this clone with a few counts. The rearrangement joins TRBV6-5 to TRBJ2-5; maybe TRBD2 (5 bases). This CDR3 region has 15 residues. CDR1 is MNHEY, CDR2 SVGAGI, per germline. The ends were cut back, 6 bases at V and 4 bases at J, with 18 bases in the middle. CDR3 sequence: CASSQARGMSETQYF. The CDR3 coding sequence is TGTGCCAGCAGCCAAGCCCGGGGTATGTCAGAGACCCAGTACTTC.

This clone has only one observation. V gene TRBV6-6 combines with J gene TRBJ1-5, with D unclear. V was cut by 11 bases and J by 3 bases, with 11 bases left in between. CDR3 length: 12 amino acids. Germline V gene lookup returns CDR1 MNHNY and CDR2 SVGAGI (reference sequence). The CDR3 region is CASRGPNQPQHF. The CDR3 DNA sequence: TGTGCCTCCCGAGGGCCCAATCAGCCCCAGCATTTT.

The chain couples TRBV19 to TRBJ2-1; TRBD2 agrees at 7 bases. V trimming: 9 bases; J trimming: 2 bases; junction bases outside the gene matches: 13. Germline-derived CDR1 and CDR2 are LNHDA and SQIVND (reference sequence). CDR3 size: 16 residues. CDR3 DNA sequence: TGTGCCAGACCTTTCGGGGGGTATTTTCCCTACAATGAGCAGTTCTTC. This translates into CARPFGGYFPYNEQFF.

This clone showed up just a few times. The chain has TRBV5-6 and TRBJ1-3; 10 bases are shared with TRBD1. Unmatched junction bases numbered 8, after V lost 5 bases and J lost 0 bases. The CDR3 spans 17 residues. CDR1 is SGHDT, CDR2 YYEEEE, per germline. The CDR3 loop reads CASSSPGTGVSGNTIYF. The CDR3 region has the DNA TGTGCCAGCAGTTCTCCCGGGACAGGGGTCTCTGGAAACACCATATATTTT.

The chain employs TRBV28 and TRBJ1-2; a weak D match, TRBD1 (5 bases). Trimming stripped 4 bases from V and 3 bases from J, with 15 bases between. There are 15 residues in the CDR3. Per germline, CDR1 MDHEN and CDR2 SYDVKM. Written as DNA, the CDR3 is TGTGCCAGCAGTTCTAGGGCCGGGGGGGACTATGGCTACACCTTC. As protein: CASSSRAGGDYGYTF.

The chain combines TRBV7-6 with TRBJ1-6, with TRBD1 identical over 8 bases. The CDR3 covers 13 residues. CDR1 SGHVS and CDR2 FNYEAQ come from the germline V gene. The V and J ends lost 11 bases and 7 bases, in that order; junction bases with no gene match: 7. The CDR3 nucleotides read TGTGCCGGAGACAGGGGTGGCAATTCACCCCTCCACTTT. Protein sequence: CAGDRGGNSPLHF. Full variable domain (outside the CDR3, taken from reference TRBV7-6 and TRBJ1-6): GAGVSQSPRYKVTKRGQDVALRCDPISGHVSLYWYRQALGQGPEFLTYFNYEAQQDKSGLPNDRFSAERPEGSISTLTIQRTEQRDSAMYRCAGDRGGNSPLHFGNGTRLTVT.

The V and J genes are TRBV4-2 and TRBJ1-2; no reliable D call. CDR1 LGHNA and CDR2 YNFKEQ come from the germline V gene. V was shortened by 0 bases and J by 4 bases, with 9 bases between the two germline ends. This CDR3 spans 14 amino acids. CDR3 in amino acids: CASSQDVEGYGYTF. The CDR3 bases are TGTGCCAGCAGCCAAGATGTGGAAGGCTATGGCTACACCTTC.

The V call is TRBV2, the J call TRBJ2-7; D is perhaps TRBD2 (6 bases). The germline V gene encodes CDR1 SNHLY and CDR2 FYNNEI. V was clipped by 4 bases and J by 5 bases, with 21 bases between them. The CDR3 has 16 amino acids. CDR3 nucleotide sequence: TGTGCCAGCAGTGCCGGGAGCAGGGAGGAGGATGACGAGCAGTACTTC. Its translation: CASSAGSREEDDEQYF.

The chain uses TRBV6-5 and TRBJ1-1; TRBD1 might be the D (6 bases). Between the trimmed V and J ends, which lost 10 bases and 1 base, there was a span of 10 bases. This CDR3 has 12 residues. Germline values: CDR1 MNHEY, CDR2 SVGAGI. The chain's CDR3 is CATLDRNTEAFF. The CDR3 nucleotides are TGTGCCACCCTGGACAGGAACACTGAAGCTTTCTTT.

The V and J genes are TRBV30 and TRBJ2-7; TRBD1 matches at 7 bases. This CDR3 contains 14 residues. The V gene's germline CDR1 is GTSNPN and CDR2 SVGIG (reference sequence). CDR3: CACRTGYNTYEQYF. In DNA, the CDR3 is TGTGCTTGTCGGACAGGCTATAATACCTACGAGCAGTACTTC. Based on the CDR3 plus reference TRBV30 and TRBJ2-7, the full variable domain is SQTIHQWPATLVQPVGSPLSLECTVEGTSNPNLYWYRQAAGRGLQLLFYSVGIGQISSEVPQNLSASRPQDRQFILSSKKLLLSDSGFYLCACRTGYNTYEQYFGPGTRLTVT.

This sequence joins TRBV6-1 and TRBJ2-1; 12 bases fit TRBD2. Germline V gives CDR1 MNHNS, CDR2 SASEGT. There are 16 residues in the CDR3. V dropped 4 bases and J dropped 2; count of bases not matched to a gene: 3. DNA for the CDR3: TGTGCCAGCAGTGGGAGACTAGCGGGGGCCTACAATGAGCAGTTCTTC. It encodes CASSGRLAGAYNEQFF.

J is TRBJ2-1 and V is TRBV30, with D hard to call. The CDR3 totals 11 residues. The V gene lost 3 bases and the J gene lost 9 bases, with 9 bases spanning the gap. CDR1 GTSNPN and CDR2 SVGIG come from the germline V gene (reference sequence). This CDR3 reads CAWRRGREQFF. The CDR3 DNA sequence: TGTGCCTGGAGGCGAGGCCGTGAGCAGTTCTTC.

The V call is TRBV9, the J call TRBJ1-5; D ambiguous. Trimming cost V 0 bases and J 9 bases, with 7 bases left between them. The CDR3 consists of 12 residues. Germline lookup yields CDR1 SGDLS and CDR2 YYNGEE. The CDR3 DNA reads as TGTGCCAGCAGCGTAGAGGGAGGGCCCCAGCATTTT. Translated: CASSVEGGPQHF.